One and the same sample provided the 32 T cell receptor beta chains below, sequenced in a study of vaccination and CD4 T cells after COVID-19. CD4+ T cells that had been cultured provided DNA sequenced with the Oncomine TCR Beta short-read assay. TCRdb called the PCR reads again in MiXCR, with one record for every CDR3 protein. Among roughly 22,000 distinct CDR3 sequences, 30% to 35% were seen once, and the ten largest hold about an eighth. These receptors' antigens are unknown. The treatment: approximately 9-day PBMC culture with coronavirus spike peptide pools or control peptides (ViraFEST assay). Material: cultured CD4+ T cells from blood. These receptors were taken from a human donor with COVID-19.

The rearrangement links TRBV6-1 to TRBJ2-3, with 9 bases aligning to TRBD2. Per germline, CDR1 MNHNS and CDR2 SASEGT. This CDR3 has 13 residues. With 8 bases clipped from V and 3 bases from J, the junction kept 3 bases outside the gene matches. CDR3 region: CASGGLATDTQYF. DNA for the CDR3: TGTGCCAGCGGGGGACTAGCAACAGATACGCAGTATTTT.

This clonotype has just a few counts. The chain has TRBV7-2 and TRBJ2-2, with D possibly being TRBD2 (6 bases). This CDR3 spans 15 amino acids. In germline, CDR1 is SGHTA, CDR2 FQGNSA. V was shortened by 1 base and J by 5 bases, with 11 bases between the two germline ends. As DNA, the CDR3 is TGTGCCAGCAGCTTAGTGCGGGGTGGGACCGGGGAGCTGTTTTTT. Residues: CASSLVRGGTGELFF. Together with reference TRBV7-2 and TRBJ2-2, the CDR3 gives the full variable domain: GAGVSQSPSNKVTEKGKDVELRCDPISGHTALYWYRQSLGQGLEFLIYFQGNSAPDKSGLPSDRFSAERTGGSVSTLTIQRTQQEDSAVYLCASSLVRGGTGELFFGEGSRLTVL.

The gene calls are TRBV20-1 and TRBJ1-3; D is unclear. The germline CDR1 and CDR2 sequences are DFQATT and SNEGSKA (reference sequence). The CDR3 covers 13 residues. The CDR3: CSRSELAGNTIYF. The CDR3 coding sequence is TGCAGCCGGAGTGAACTGGCGGGAAACACCATATATTTT.

V and J are TRBV29-1 and TRBJ1-2; D remains unclear. V was shortened by 6 bases and J by 8 bases, with 16 bases between the two germline ends. Germline CDR1 is SQVTM and CDR2 is ANQGSEA. The CDR3 is 12 residues long. The DNA for the CDR3 is TGCAGCGTGGAGGGAAGACCGGGCGGCTACACCTTC. Residues: CSVEGRPGGYTF.

This sequence joins TRBV6-5 and TRBJ2-3; tentative D call: TRBD2 (6 bases). The length of the CDR3 is 13 residues. Germline V gene data show CDR1 as MNHEY and CDR2 as SVGAGI. V was shortened by 0 bases and J by 8 bases, with 9 bases between the two germline ends. This chain's CDR3 is CASSYSKEGTQYF. CDR3 sequence (DNA): TGTGCCAGCAGTTACTCGAAGGAGGGTACGCAGTATTTT.

The chain couples TRBV5-4 to TRBJ1-4, with D hard to call. CDR1 and CDR2 from the germline V gene are SGHNT and YYREEE (reference sequence). V was clipped by 4 bases and J by 4 bases, with 8 bases between them. The length of the CDR3 is 13 residues. This CDR3 is CASSAQVNEKLFF. The CDR3 DNA sequence: TGTGCCAGCAGCGCCCAGGTTAATGAAAAACTGTTTTTT.

J is TRBJ2-3 and V is TRBV7-9; tentative D call: TRBD2 (6 bases). Germline lookup yields CDR1 SEHNR and CDR2 FQNEAQ (reference sequence). The CDR3 runs to 16 residues. V lost 0 bases, J lost 2 bases, and 12 bases lay in between. CDR3: CASSLALATSTDTQYF. As DNA, the CDR3 is TGTGCCAGCAGCTTAGCGCTAGCGACGTCCACAGATACGCAGTATTTT.

The chain recombines TRBV5-1 with TRBJ2-7; D possibly corresponds to TRBD2 (5 bases). Germline CDR1 SGHRS, CDR2 YFSETQ. Trimming stripped 2 bases from V and 2 bases from J, with 8 bases between. The CDR3 runs 13 residues. The CDR3: CASSLRAAYEQYF. In nucleotides, the CDR3 is TGCGCCAGCAGCTTACGAGCGGCCTACGAGCAGTACTTC.

The table lists this clonotype with a few counts. V usage is TRBV19 and J usage is TRBJ1-1, with D perhaps TRBD1 (6 bases). Trimming removed 8 bases at V and 2 bases at J, with 15 bases between. The CDR3 has 14 amino acids. The germline CDR1 and CDR2 sequences are LNHDA and SQIVND (reference sequence). The CDR3 DNA follows: TGTGCCAGTTCCTCGTGGGACACTAACACTGAAGCTTTCTTT. This codes for CASSSWDTNTEAFF.

The CDR3 protein is CATHSGGPYEQYF. As DNA, the CDR3 is TGTGCCACTCATAGCGGGGGGCCCTACGAGCAGTACTTC. The J gene is TRBJ2-7, the V gene TRBV24-1; 10 bases match TRBD2. The V gene's germline CDR1 is KGHDR and CDR2 SFDVKD. There are 13 residues in the CDR3. The junction had 4 bases not matched to a gene; V was cut back by 10 bases and J by 2 bases.

V and J are TRBV12-3 or TRBV12-4 and TRBJ2-3; weak D call: TRBD2 (5 bases). The V end lost 6 bases, the J end lost 3 bases, and 10 bases lay between the germline ends. This CDR3 contains 13 residues. The CDR3 coding sequence is TGTGCCAGCAGGTTGGAGGCGACAGATACGCAGTATTTT. Translated: CASRLEATDTQYF.

This chain uses TRBV20-1 with TRBJ2-2; perhaps D is TRBD1 or TRBD2 (5 bases each). Trimming took 2 bases from V and 4 from J, leaving 11 bases between them. The length of the CDR3 is 14 residues. CDR1 is DFQATT and CDR2 is SNEGSKA in the germline V gene (reference sequence). As DNA, the CDR3 is TGCAGTGCTAGATACTCGAGGGGCACCGGGGAGCTGTTTTTT. Its translation: CSARYSRGTGELFF.

J is TRBJ1-2 and V is TRBV11-1, with 9 bases that match TRBD1. The CDR3 totals 14 residues. Looked up from germline, CDR1 is SGHAT and CDR2 is FQDESV (reference sequence). The ends lost 5 bases at V and 5 bases at J; junction bases unmatched: 6. The CDR3 loop is CASSLSTGGYGYTF. CDR3 coding DNA: TGTGCCAGCAGCCTCTCGACAGGGGGATATGGCTACACCTTC.

This clonotype showed up just a few times. The chain uses TRBV20-1 and TRBJ2-7; TRBD1 might be the D (5 bases). Germline V gene data show CDR1 as DFQATT and CDR2 as SNEGSKA (reference sequence). The CDR3 loop spans 13 amino acids. The V end lost 0 bases, the J end lost 5 bases, and 11 bases lay between the germline ends. CDR3 sequence reads: CSAREAGYHEQYF. CDR3 DNA sequence: TGCAGTGCTAGAGAGGCAGGGTACCACGAGCAGTACTTC.

CDR3 sequence (DNA): TGTGCCAGCAGTTACTCTATTTTCGGCTTGGGGAACACTGAAGCTTTCTTT. Translation: CASSYSIFGLGNTEAFF. The V and J genes are TRBV6-2 or TRBV6-3 and TRBJ1-1, with unresolved D. The CDR3 is 17 amino acids. Germline V lookup: CDR1 MNHEY, CDR2 SVGEGT. V was trimmed by 0 bases and J by 1 base, leaving 15 bases between them.

The CDR3 coding sequence is TGCGCCAGCAGGGACAGGGGGCTCGGCTCCTACGAGCAGTACTTC. Amino acids: CASRDRGLGSYEQYF. This chain connects TRBV10-2 to TRBJ2-7; 11 bases fit TRBD1. Germline V gene data show CDR1 as WSHSY and CDR2 as SAAADI. The CDR3 runs to 15 residues. The V gene end was trimmed by 6 bases and the J gene end by 0 bases; junction bases not matched to a gene: 4.

The chain combines TRBV11-3 with TRBJ1-1; D gene uncertain. Germline V gives CDR1 SGHNT, CDR2 YENEEA. The CDR3 spans 13 residues. Trimming removed 4 bases from V and 8 bases from J, with 14 bases in between. CDR3 in amino acids: CASSYTTVTEAFF. The CDR3 bases are TGTGCCAGCAGCTACACCACGGTCACCGAAGCTTTCTTT.

CDR3: CASSGLAQETQYF. The CDR3 DNA sequence: TGTGCCAGCTCGGGACTAGCGCAAGAGACCCAGTACTTC. The chain carries TRBV18 and TRBJ2-5; TRBD2 matches at 10 bases. After removal of 6 bases from V and 2 bases from J, the junction contained 0 bases not matched to a gene. The CDR3 runs 13 residues. The germline CDR1 and CDR2 sequences are KGHSH and LQKENI.

This sequence joins TRBV28 and TRBJ1-2, with D uncertain. This CDR3 has 12 amino acids. Germline-derived CDR1 and CDR2 are MDHEN and SYDVKM. V lost 3 bases and J lost 6, with 8 bases in between. This CDR3 is CASSLRSDGYTF. The CDR3 nucleotides read TGTGCCAGCAGTTTGAGAAGTGATGGCTACACCTTC.

This clonotype was found a few times. The rearrangement joins TRBV19 to TRBJ2-5; 8 nucleotides agree with TRBD1. The trim removed 10 bases at V and 7 bases at J, leaving 11 bases unmatched. Germline CDR1 is LNHDA and CDR2 is SQIVND (reference sequence). The CDR3 runs 13 residues. CDR3 amino acids: CATEQGDGGTQYF. The CDR3 bases are TGTGCCACCGAACAGGGGGATGGGGGGACCCAGTACTTC. The entire variable domain, with the rest obtained from reference TRBV19 and TRBJ2-5, is as follows: DGGITQSPKYLFRKEGQNVTLSCEQNLNHDAMYWYRQDPGQGLRLIYYSQIVNDFQKGDIAEGYSVSREKKESFPLTVTSAQKNPTAFYLCATEQGDGGTQYFGPGTRLLVL.

The chain employs TRBV2 and TRBJ1-1; 7 bases agree with TRBD1. V was pared by 7 bases and J by 4 bases, with 6 bases of the junction left unmatched. Germline CDR1 is SNHLY and CDR2 is FYNNEI. CDR3 length: 13 amino acids. The DNA of the CDR3 is TGTGCCAGCAAGGGACAGACCTCCACTGAAGCTTTCTTT. Its protein product is CASKGQTSTEAFF. Full variable domain (rest looked up from reference TRBV2 and TRBJ1-1): EPEVTQTPSHQVTQMGQEVILRCVPISNHLYFYWYRQILGQKVEFLVSFYNNEISEKSEIFDDQFSVERPDGSNFTLKIRSTKLEDSAMYFCASKGQTSTEAFFGQGTRLTVV.

This clonotype was detected only a few times. The J gene is TRBJ1-3, the V gene TRBV14; D possibly corresponds to TRBD1 (5 bases). CDR3 length equals 15 residues. V lost 3 bases, J lost 0 bases, and 9 bases lay in between. Germline CDR1 and CDR2: SGHDN and FVKESK. The chain's CDR3 is CASSQRQGSGNTIYF. In DNA form, the CDR3 reads TGTGCCAGCAGCCAGCGCCAGGGCTCTGGAAACACCATATATTTT.

V is TRBV27 and J is TRBJ1-5; D remains ambiguous. V was pared by 4 bases and J by 2 bases, with 6 bases between. Germline assignment: CDR1 MNHEY and CDR2 SMNVEV (reference sequence). This CDR3 comprises 13 residues. In nucleotides, the CDR3 is TGTGCCAGCAGTTGGTCCCGCAATCAGCCCCAGCATTTT. Translation: CASSWSRNQPQHF.

The chain is built from TRBV18 and TRBJ1-2, with no clear D. Germline V gene data show CDR1 as KGHSH and CDR2 as LQKENI. CDR3 size: 17 residues. V was pared by 1 base and J by 2 bases, with 17 bases between. CDR3 DNA sequence: TGTGCCAGCTCACCACTTGGGCTCGGTGGGTTGAACTATGGCTACACCTTC. It codes for CASSPLGLGGLNYGYTF.

The chain carries TRBV6-4 and TRBJ2-2; TRBD2 is a possible D gene (5 bases). V lost 0 bases to trimming and J lost 5 bases, with 13 bases between them. The CDR3 totals 16 residues. Germline loops: CDR1 MRHNA, CDR2 SNTAGT. The CDR3 DNA reads as TGTGCCAGCAGTGACTCTGGAGGCGTAGGAACCGGGGAGCTGTTTTTT. It translates to CASSDSGGVGTGELFF.

There are a few counts of this clonotype. The chain has TRBV19 and TRBJ2-5, with D uncertain. The germline gives CDR1 LNHDA, CDR2 SQIVND (reference sequence). The CDR3 contains 12 residues. V was cut by 3 bases and J by 5 bases, with 7 bases left in between. The CDR3 region is CASSIRDETQYF. As DNA, the CDR3 is TGTGCCAGTAGTATTAGGGATGAGACCCAGTACTTC.

This clonotype was found a few times. V gene TRBV2 combines with J gene TRBJ2-7; tentatively, D is TRBD2 (6 bases). V gave up 1 base and J gave up 3 bases, with 16 bases separating them. Germline-derived CDR1 and CDR2 are SNHLY and FYNNEI. The CDR3 spans 16 residues. The CDR3 DNA sequence: TGTGCCAGCAGTGAAGGGCGGGACTCAAGGCTCTACGAGCAGTACTTC. This encodes CASSEGRDSRLYEQYF. Full variable domain (missing parts from reference TRBV2 and TRBJ2-7): EPEVTQTPSHQVTQMGQEVILRCVPISNHLYFYWYRQILGQKVEFLVSFYNNEISEKSEIFDDQFSVERPDGSNFTLKIRSTKLEDSAMYFCASSEGRDSRLYEQYFGPGTRLTVT.

J is TRBJ2-1 and V is TRBV2; 9 bases map to TRBD2. The CDR3 runs 15 residues. Germline trimming cut 7 bases from V and 4 bases from J; bases unmatched to any gene: 8. Germline loops: CDR1 SNHLY, CDR2 FYNNEI. CDR3 in amino acids: CASNTGTSPYNEQFF. Written as DNA, the CDR3 is TGTGCCAGCAACACCGGGACTAGCCCATACAATGAGCAGTTCTTC.

The chain uses TRBV20-1 and TRBJ2-2; D gene unclear. The CDR3 contains 14 residues. CDR1 is DFQATT and CDR2 is SNEGSKA in the germline V gene (reference sequence). Between the trimmed V and J ends, which lost 0 bases and 1 base, there was a span of 6 bases. The CDR3 region is CSARDNGNTGELFF. The CDR3 nucleotides are TGCAGTGCTAGAGATAACGGGAACACCGGGGAGCTGTTTTTT.

This clonotype was counted a few times. The chain uses TRBV2 and TRBJ1-2, with no clear D. The CDR3 totals 15 residues. CDR1 is SNHLY and CDR2 is FYNNEI in the germline V gene. V was cut by 1 base and J by 4 bases, with 13 bases left in between. The CDR3, as DNA: TGTGCCAGCAGTGAAGGGATTTTACCCTTCTATGGCTACACCTTC. Encoded protein: CASSEGILPFYGYTF.

V usage is TRBV7-9 and J usage is TRBJ2-1; 8 nucleotides line up with TRBD2. The ends lost 4 bases at V and 7 bases at J; junction bases unmatched: 15. Germline lookup yields CDR1 SEHNR and CDR2 FQNEAQ (reference sequence). This CDR3 contains 17 residues. CDR3 coding DNA: TGTGCCAGCAGCTCGTCAATCGAGCGGGGGCTAGAGAATGAGCAGTTCTTC. This translates into CASSSSIERGLENEQFF.

This clonotype has only a few counts. The V call is TRBV20-1, the J call TRBJ1-1; possibly TRBD1 for D (6 bases). V lost 1 base to trimming and J lost 2 bases, with 14 bases between them. This CDR3 region has 15 residues. From germline, CDR1 is DFQATT and CDR2 SNEGSKA (reference sequence). The CDR3 is CSARVQTGLNTEAFF. CDR3 coding DNA: TGCAGTGCTAGAGTTCAGACAGGATTAAACACTGAAGCTTTCTTT.